This T cell receptor (beta chain) was sequenced in a study of CD8+ T cells in alopecia areata. Turning to the study itself: Tofacitinib administration to treated patients was oral, at 5 to 10 mg twice daily.

CDR1 DFQATT and CDR2 SNEGSKA come from the germline V gene (reference sequence). The CDR3 covers 11 residues. Trimming pared 3 bases from V and 7 bases from J, leaving 10 bases between. Treatment defined: oral pan-JAK inhibitor, 5-10 mg twice daily. The study, taken as a whole, reports: Scalp clonality and expanded CD8+ clones among the top 100 showed significant decreases with tofacitinib. When scalp samples are sequenced, resident alphabeta T cells of normal skin are also captured. During tofacitinib treatment, many expanded lesional clones remained in scalp and blood.

The sequencing template was cDNA reverse transcribed from extracted RNA. Assay: immunoSEQ multiplex PCR; the TCRdb copy retains only in-frame clones and omits some. The sample shows about 92,000 clones, around 47% of them seen only once. Worth noting for this clone: Antigen: not known.

The sequence derives from a human donor with alopecia areata. V gene TRBV20-1 combines with J gene TRBJ2-7, with D uncertain. The sample consisted of CD8+ T cells sorted from blood, taken at week 24, from a patient treated with tofacitinib. As DNA, the CDR3 is TGCAGTGCTAGGGAACTGGGAGAGCAGTACTTC. As protein: CSARELGEQYF.